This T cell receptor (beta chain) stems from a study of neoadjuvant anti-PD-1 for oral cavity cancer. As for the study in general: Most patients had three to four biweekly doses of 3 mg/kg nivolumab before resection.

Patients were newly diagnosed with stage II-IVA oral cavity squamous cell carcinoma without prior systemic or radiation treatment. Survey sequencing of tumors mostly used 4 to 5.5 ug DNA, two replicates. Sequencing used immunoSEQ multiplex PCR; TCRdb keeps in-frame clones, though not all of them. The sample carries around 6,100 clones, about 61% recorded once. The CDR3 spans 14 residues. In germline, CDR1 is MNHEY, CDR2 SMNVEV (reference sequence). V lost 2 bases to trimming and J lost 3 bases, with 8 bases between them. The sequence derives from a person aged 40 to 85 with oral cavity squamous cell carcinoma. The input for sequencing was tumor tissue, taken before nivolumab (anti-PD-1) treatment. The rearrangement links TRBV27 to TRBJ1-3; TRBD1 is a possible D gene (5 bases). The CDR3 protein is CASSLGGVGNTIYF. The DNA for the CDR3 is TGTGCCAGCAGTTTAGGGGGGGTTGGAAACACCATATATTTT.